The clone carrying this T cell receptor (beta chain) was observed a few times. The antigen is not known. This sample was taken from a study of early T cells in non-severe SARS-CoV-2 infection. Study observations and caveats: Anti-spike CD8 responses were favored in VDJdb matching, and private and CD4 specificities were missed.

Unique molecular identifiers (one per individual cDNA molecule) were attached. TCRdb reprocessed the 5' RACE reads with MiXCR, giving one entry per CDR3 protein. The sample contains more than 70,000 distinct CDR3 sequences, roughly 15% of which appear only once. The sequencing sample was made of whole blood. This sequence was found in an adult who was a healthcare worker with PCR-confirmed SARS-CoV-2 infection or an uninfected control (not recorded which).

As DNA, the CDR3 is TGTGCCAGCAGCCCCGGACAGGGGTCCTCTGGGGCCAACGTCCTGACTTTC. Translated, it gives CASSPGQGSSGANVLTF. The chain uses TRBV6-2 or TRBV6-3 and TRBJ2-6, with 9 nucleotides matching TRBD1. Germline V gene sequence: CDR1 MNHEY, CDR2 SVGEGT. This CDR3 comprises 17 residues. After removal of 6 bases from V and 0 bases from J, the junction contained 6 bases not matched to a gene.